This section outlines one TCR beta chain sequence together with its context. What it recognizes is unknown. These data belong to a study of Graves' ophthalmopathy and Graves' hyperthyroidism. Study-level information: Stable hyperthyroid donors showed no ophthalmopathy during 18 months follow-up.

The V end lost 9 bases, the J end lost 5 bases, and 22 bases lay between the germline ends. CDR3 size: 15 residues. Germline CDR1 LNHDA, CDR2 SQIVND (reference sequence). Points from the study as a whole: Researchers report that a 13-signature model separated ophthalmopathy from stable hyperthyroidism, posting about 90% sensitivity and roughly 81% specificity.

Amplification from RNA transcripts yielded the TCR beta CDR3 regions. Second-round multiplex PCR followed a first-round RT-PCR using HTBI primers. TCRdb used MiXCR to reprocess the multiplex PCR reads, holding one entry per CDR3 protein. Of about 1.1 million distinct CDR3 sequences in the sample, about 40% are singletons; the top ten hold 11%. Certain patients, namely those with other autoimmune diseases, uncontrolled infections, pregnancy or lactation, were excluded. The gene calls are TRBV19 and TRBJ1-2; D perhaps matches TRBD1 (5 bases). Sequenced input: peripheral blood or thyroid tissue (not recorded which). This receptor was taken from an adult man with Graves' hyperthyroidism. CDR3 region: CASLGDSHKEYGYTF. CDR3 nucleotides: TGTGCCAGCCTCGGGGACTCTCATAAGGAATATGGCTACACCTTC. The variable domain in full, with the rest retrieved from reference TRBV19 and TRBJ1-2, is DGGITQSPKYLFRKEGQNVTLSCEQNLNHDAMYWYRQDPGQGLRLIYYSQIVNDFQKGDIAEGYSVSREKKESFPLTVTSAQKNPTAFYLCASLGDSHKEYGYTFGSGTRLTVV.